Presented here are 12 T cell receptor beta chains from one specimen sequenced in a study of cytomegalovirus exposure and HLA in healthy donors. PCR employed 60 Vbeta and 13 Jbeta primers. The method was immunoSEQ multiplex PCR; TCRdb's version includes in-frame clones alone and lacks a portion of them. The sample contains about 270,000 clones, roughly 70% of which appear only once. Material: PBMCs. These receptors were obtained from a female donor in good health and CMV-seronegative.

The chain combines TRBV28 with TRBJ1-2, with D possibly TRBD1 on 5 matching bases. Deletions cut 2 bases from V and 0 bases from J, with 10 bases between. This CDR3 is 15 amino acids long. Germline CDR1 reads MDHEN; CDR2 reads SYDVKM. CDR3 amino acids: CASSLIRVANYGYTF. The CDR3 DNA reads TGTGCCAGCAGTTTAATCAGGGTAGCTAACTATGGCTACACCTTC.

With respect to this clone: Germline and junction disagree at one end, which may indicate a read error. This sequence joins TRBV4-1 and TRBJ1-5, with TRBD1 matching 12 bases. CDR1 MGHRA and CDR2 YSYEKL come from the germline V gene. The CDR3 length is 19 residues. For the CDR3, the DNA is TGCGCCAGCAGTCAAGGCACGTTGATGGGACAGGGGGCCGGTCAGCCCCAGCATTTT. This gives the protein CASSQGTLMGQGAGQPQHF.

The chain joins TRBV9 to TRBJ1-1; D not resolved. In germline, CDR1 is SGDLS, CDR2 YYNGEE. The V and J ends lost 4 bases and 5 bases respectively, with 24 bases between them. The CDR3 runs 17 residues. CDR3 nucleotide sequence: TGTGCCAGCAGCCCGAGTATAAGGACTACTACCGGTACTGAAGCTTTCTTT. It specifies CASSPSIRTTTGTEAFF.

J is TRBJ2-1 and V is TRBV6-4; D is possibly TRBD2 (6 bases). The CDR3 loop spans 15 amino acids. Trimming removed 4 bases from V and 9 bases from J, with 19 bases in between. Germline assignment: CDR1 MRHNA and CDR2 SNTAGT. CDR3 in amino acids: CASSAEGGISGEQFF. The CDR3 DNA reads TGTGCCAGCAGTGCGGAGGGCGGGATCTCGGGTGAGCAGTTCTTC.

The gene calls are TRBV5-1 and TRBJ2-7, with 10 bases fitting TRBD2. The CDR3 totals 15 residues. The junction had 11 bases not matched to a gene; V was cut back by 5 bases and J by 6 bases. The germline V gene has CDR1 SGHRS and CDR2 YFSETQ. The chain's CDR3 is CASRYLAGEAGEQYF. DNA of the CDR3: TGCGCCAGCAGGTATCTAGCGGGAGAGGCTGGCGAGCAGTACTTC.

The CDR3 coding sequence is TGCGCCAGCAGCCAAGATCGGAAGGGAGGAGGTCAGCCCCAGCATTTT. Protein: CASSQDRKGGGQPQHF. This sequence joins TRBV4-1 and TRBJ1-5; D uncertain. The CDR3 consists of 16 residues. The V gene's germline CDR1 is MGHRA and CDR2 YSYEKL. V shed 0 bases and J shed 6 bases, with 15 bases lying between them.

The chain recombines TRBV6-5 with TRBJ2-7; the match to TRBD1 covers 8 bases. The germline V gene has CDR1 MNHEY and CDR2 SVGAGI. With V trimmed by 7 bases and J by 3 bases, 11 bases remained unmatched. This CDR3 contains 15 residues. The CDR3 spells CASIPTYRGIYEQYF. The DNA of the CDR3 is TGTGCCAGCATACCTACATACAGGGGGATCTACGAGCAGTACTTC.

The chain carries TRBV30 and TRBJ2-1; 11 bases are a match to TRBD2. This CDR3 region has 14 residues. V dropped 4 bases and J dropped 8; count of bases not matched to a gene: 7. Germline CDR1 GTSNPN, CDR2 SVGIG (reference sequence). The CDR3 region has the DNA TGTGCCTGGACTAGCGGGAGGCGCGAAGATGAGCAGTTCTTC. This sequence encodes CAWTSGRREDEQFF.

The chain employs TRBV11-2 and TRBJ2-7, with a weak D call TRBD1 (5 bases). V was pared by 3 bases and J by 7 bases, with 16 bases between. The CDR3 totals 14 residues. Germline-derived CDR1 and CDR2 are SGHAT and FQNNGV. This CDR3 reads CASSLGPLPAEQYF. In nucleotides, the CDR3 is TGTGCCAGCAGCTTGGGGCCGCTGCCCGCTGAGCAGTACTTC.

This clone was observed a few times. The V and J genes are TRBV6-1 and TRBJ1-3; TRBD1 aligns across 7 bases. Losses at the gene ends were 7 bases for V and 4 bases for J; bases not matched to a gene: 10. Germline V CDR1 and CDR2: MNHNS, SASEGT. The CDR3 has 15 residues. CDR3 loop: CASTSEGARGNTIYF. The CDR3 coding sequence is TGTGCCAGCACCTCCGAGGGGGCTAGAGGAAACACCATATATTTT.

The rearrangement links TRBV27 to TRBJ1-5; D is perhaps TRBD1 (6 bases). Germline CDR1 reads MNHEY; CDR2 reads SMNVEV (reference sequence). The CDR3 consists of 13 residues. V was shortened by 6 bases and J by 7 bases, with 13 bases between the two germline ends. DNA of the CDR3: TGTGCCAGCAGCCGGGGGGCGGGGCAGCCCCAGCATTTT. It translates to CASSRGAGQPQHF.

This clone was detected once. The DNA of the CDR3 is TGTGCCAGCAGCTTAGGACCCCAGACAGGGGGAAAACTGTTTTTT. Residues: CASSLGPQTGGKLFF. V usage is TRBV11-3 and J usage is TRBJ1-4; TRBD1 aligns across 9 bases. CDR3 length: 15 residues. Germline lookup yields CDR1 SGHNT and CDR2 YENEEA. V gave up 1 base and J gave up 10 bases; unmatched junction bases: 7.